This entry describes one T cell receptor (beta chain). Its antigen remains unknown. Libraries were prepared by immunoSEQ multiplex PCR; TCRdb keeps only in-frame clonotypes and omits some of them. The sample has over 2,000,000 clones, around 93% seen once. The CDR3 length is 15 residues. V lost 2 bases and J lost 3, with 13 bases in between. CDR1 is WNHNN, CDR2 SYGVQD, per germline (reference sequence). The entry originates in a study of shared clonotypes between healthy human individuals. Across the study: Donor composition was a couple of women and a few men, aged 18 to 49.

Study-wide findings and caveats: How much donors shared clonotypes was expected to be affected by sequencing depth.

CD8 cells classed as naive were CD45RO-negative and positively selected for CCR7, excluding terminally differentiated effector memory CD45RA+ cells. The rearrangement links TRBV10-1 to TRBJ2-5; D gene unclear. The specimen was naive CD8+ T cells from PBMCs. This clonotype was sampled from a man between 18 and 29 years old in good health. Some clones in this sample may be carry-over from other donors' samples. The CDR3 nucleotides are TGCGCCAGCAGTGAGGTCAGTCCCCGCGAAGAGACCCAGTACTTC. Protein sequence: CASSEVSPREETQYF.